This TCR beta chain was documented in a study of Ad26.COV2.S vaccination and SARS-CoV-2 variants. About the study: By the intramuscular route, Ad26.COV2.S was given once, or twice 56 days apart.

This table comes from immunoSEQ multiplex PCR, and its TCRdb copy is limited to in-frame clones, with some not included. The table has 350,000 to 500,000 clones, about 90% seen once. Broader study findings: It was found that vaccine and placebo recipients had similar non-spike TCR breadth.

Comment on this clone: Its specificity is not known.

Per the germline V gene, CDR1 is MDHEN and CDR2 is SYDVKM. CDR3 length: 12 amino acids. V gave up 9 bases and J gave up 4 bases, with 12 bases separating them. Treatment: roughly 18 received Ad26.COV2.S at low or high dose, single or two shots; about 5 received placebo; per-sample allocation not given. Collection of the samples took place on day 63 after the first injection of vaccine or placebo. The chain uses TRBV28 and TRBJ1-2; D remains ambiguous. The sample here was peripheral blood, taken in a trial of Ad26.COV2.S vaccine versus placebo. The sequence derives from a person between 18 and 65 years old who received the Ad26.COV2.S COVID-19 vaccine or a placebo. In nucleotides, the CDR3 is TGTGCCAGTGGGAGGGATGTCTATGGCTACACCTTC. It yields the protein CASGRDVYGYTF.